The clone carrying this T cell receptor beta chain showed up just a few times. This entry belongs to a study of blood T cells in healthy people across ages. Germline CDR1 and CDR2: SGDLS and YYNGEE. The V end was cut by 2 bases, the J end by 3 bases, with 8 bases between. This CDR3 has 14 residues. The second PCR ran roughly 7 to 12 cycles with a sample-barcoded 5' primer and J-beta primers. TCRdb independently ran MiXCR on the 5' RACE reads; one entry per CDR3 protein. The table lists around 1,000,000 distinct CDR3 sequences, almost 25% of them singletons, with 0.65% to 0.95% in the top ten. These sequences were also reported in another study, on T cells of mothers and their children.

The source is a girl aged 2 to 9 in good health. The sequenced material came from blood. The V gene is TRBV9, the J gene TRBJ2-2; D uncertain. CDR3 region: CASSVLRDTGELFF. The CDR3 nucleotides are TGTGCCAGCAGCGTTTTAAGGGACACCGGGGAGCTGTTTTTT.